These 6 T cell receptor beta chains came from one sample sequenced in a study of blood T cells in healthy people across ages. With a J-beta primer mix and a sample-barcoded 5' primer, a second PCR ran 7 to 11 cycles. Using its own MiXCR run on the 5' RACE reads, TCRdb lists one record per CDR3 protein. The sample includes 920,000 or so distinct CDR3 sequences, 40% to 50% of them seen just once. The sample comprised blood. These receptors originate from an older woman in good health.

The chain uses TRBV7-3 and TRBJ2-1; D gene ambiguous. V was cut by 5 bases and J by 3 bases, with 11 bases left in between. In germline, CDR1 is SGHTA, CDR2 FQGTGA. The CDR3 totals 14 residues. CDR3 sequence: CASSVNQNYNEQFF. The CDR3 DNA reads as TGTGCCAGCAGCGTAAACCAGAACTACAATGAGCAGTTCTTC.

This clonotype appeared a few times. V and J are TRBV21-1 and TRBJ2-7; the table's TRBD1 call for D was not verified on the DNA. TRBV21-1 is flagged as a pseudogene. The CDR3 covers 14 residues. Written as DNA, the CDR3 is TGTGCCAGCAGCCCCCGGCGGCAGCCCTACGAGCAGTACTTC. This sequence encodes CASSPRRQPYEQYF.

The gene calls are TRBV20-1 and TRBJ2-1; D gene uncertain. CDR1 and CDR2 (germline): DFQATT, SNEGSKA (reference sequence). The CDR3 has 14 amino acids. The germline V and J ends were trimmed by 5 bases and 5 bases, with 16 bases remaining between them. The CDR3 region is CSAQQPLTNNEQFF. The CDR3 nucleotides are TGCAGTGCTCAACAGCCACTAACTAACAATGAGCAGTTCTTC.

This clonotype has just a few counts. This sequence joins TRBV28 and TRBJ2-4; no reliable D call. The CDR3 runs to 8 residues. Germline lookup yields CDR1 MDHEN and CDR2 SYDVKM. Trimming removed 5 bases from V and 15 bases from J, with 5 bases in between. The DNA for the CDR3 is TGTGCCAGCAGTAAGGGGTACTTC. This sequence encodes CASSKGYF.

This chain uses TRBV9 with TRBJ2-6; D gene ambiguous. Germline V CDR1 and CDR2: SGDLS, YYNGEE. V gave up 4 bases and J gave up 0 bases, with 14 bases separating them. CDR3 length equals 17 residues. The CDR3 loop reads CASSRLVGNSGANVLTF. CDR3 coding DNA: TGTGCCAGCAGCCGCCTGGTGGGGAACTCTGGGGCCAACGTCCTGACTTTC.

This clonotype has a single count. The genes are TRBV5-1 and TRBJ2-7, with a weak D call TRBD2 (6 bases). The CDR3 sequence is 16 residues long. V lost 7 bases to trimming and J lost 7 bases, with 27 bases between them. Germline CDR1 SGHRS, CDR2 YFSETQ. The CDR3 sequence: CASRKLPRLGIDEQYF. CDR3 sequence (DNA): TGCGCCAGCCGGAAACTTCCGAGACTAGGTATTGATGAGCAGTACTTC.